The 14 T cell receptor beta chains below come from one sample, sequenced in a study of metastatic and nonmetastatic thyroid tumors. Every patient was untreated before thyroid surgery. TCRdb reanalyzed the PCR reads with MiXCR. The repertoire consists of around 89,000 clones, with about 16% occurring once and the leading ten covering roughly 3.9%. Input material: blood. These TCRs come from a female donor with papillary thyroid cancer or a benign thyroid nodule (not recorded which). Some clones in this sample may be carry-over from other donors' samples.

This clone was seen ten or more times. An end of the junction differs from the germline gene, which may be a read error. V gene TRBV7-7 combines with J gene TRBJ2-1; 7 nucleotides match TRBD2. The CDR3 contains 11 residues. Germline-derived CDR1 and CDR2 are SSHAT and FNYEAQ (reference sequence). CDR3 in DNA: TGTGCTAGCAGCTCCGGGGGGGAGCAGTTCTTC. This sequence encodes CASSSGGEQFF.

A remark on this clone: This could be a read error, since a much larger clone is one nucleotide away. The V and J genes are TRBV6-2 or TRBV6-3 and TRBJ1-2; D is unresolved. The CDR3 extends over 13 amino acids. Germline lookup yields CDR1 MNHEY and CDR2 SVGEGT. Trimming removed 10 bases at V and 0 bases at J, with 12 bases between. DNA for the CDR3: TGTGCCAACGTCGGTGTCCCTAACTATGGCTACACCTTC. As protein: CANVGVPNYGYTF.

Worth noting for this clone: A much larger clone lies one base from this, so it may be a read error. This sample also contains other DNA sequences that code for the same CDR3. The chain links TRBV11-2 to TRBJ2-5, with TRBD2 identical over 11 bases. With V trimmed by 5 bases and J by 3 bases, 14 bases remained unmatched. Germline V gene data show CDR1 as SGHAT and CDR2 as FQNNGV. The CDR3 is made up of 18 amino acids. The CDR3, as DNA: TGTGCCAGCAGCGAGTCTCCTAGCGGGGGGCAAATTGAAGAGACCCAGTACTTC. Its translation: CASSESPSGGQIEETQYF.

The V call is TRBV5-1, the J call TRBJ1-2; the D gene is possibly TRBD1 (5 bases). CDR3 length: 12 amino acids. CDR1 is SGHRS, CDR2 YFSETQ, per germline. V lost 2 bases, J lost 8 bases, and 10 bases lay in between. CDR3 nucleotide sequence: TGCGCCAGCAGCTTCGACAGTGAGGGCTACACCTTC. This gives the protein CASSFDSEGYTF.

This clone was seen repeatedly, ten times or more. The gene calls are TRBV18 and TRBJ1-5, with TRBD1 as a possible D gene (5 bases). The CDR3 covers 17 residues. Looked up from germline, CDR1 is KGHSH and CDR2 is LQKENI. Trimming shortened V by 3 bases and J by 6 bases, and 21 bases separated the two germline ends. DNA of the CDR3: TGTGCCAGCTCACCCCGAAAGCAGGGAGGCACAGGTCAGCCCCAGCATTTT. Translation gives CASSPRKQGGTGQPQHF. The full variable domain, with the rest looked up from reference TRBV18 and TRBJ1-5, is NAGVMQNPRHLVRRRGQEARLRCSPMKGHSHVYWYRQLPEEGLKFMVYLQKENIIDESGMPKERFSAEFPKEGPSILRIQQVVRGDSAAYFCASSPRKQGGTGQPQHFGDGTRLSIL.

In its sample, this clone was seen many times. The chain combines TRBV3-1 with TRBJ2-7; no clear D. Germline values: CDR1 LGHDT, CDR2 YNNKEL (reference sequence). The CDR3 runs 14 residues. V was clipped by 3 bases and J by 3 bases, with 12 bases between them. The CDR3 reads CASSQEILGYEQYF. The CDR3 nucleotides are TGTGCCAGCAGCCAGGAAATTCTGGGCTACGAGCAGTACTTC.

With regard to this clone: This may stem from a read error, because a much larger clone lies one nucleotide away. Here the CDR3 reads CASSYLSGGAGETQYF. For the CDR3, the DNA is TGCGCCAGCAGCTACCTTAGCGGGGGGGCAGGAGAGACCCAGTACTTC. V and J are TRBV5-1 and TRBJ2-5; 11 bases line up with TRBD2. The CDR3 totals 16 residues. Germline CDR1 SGHRS, CDR2 YFSETQ. With 3 bases clipped from V and 4 bases from J, the junction kept 8 bases outside the gene matches.

This clone was recorded a few times. One end of the junction does not line up with germline, which may come from a read error. The gene calls are TRBV6-1 and TRBJ1-1; no clear D. The germline gives CDR1 MNHNS, CDR2 SASEGT. This CDR3 region has 14 residues. In DNA form, the CDR3 reads TGTGCCAGCACTCCCCAGGAGGGTCGGACTGAAGCTTCATTT. Protein sequence: CASTPQEGRTEASF.

This clone showed up many times. The chain couples TRBV24-1 to TRBJ2-3; a possible D gene is TRBD2 (5 bases). CDR1 is KGHDR and CDR2 is SFDVKD in the germline V gene. Trimming pared 4 bases from V and 0 bases from J, leaving 7 bases between. The CDR3 length is 14 residues. The CDR3 nucleotides are TGTGCCACCAGTGAACCGGGAAGCACAGATACGCAGTATTTT. This gives the protein CATSEPGSTDTQYF.

As regards this clone: At one of its ends the junction is not consistent with the germline gene, which may arise from a read error. The chain joins TRBV6-1 to TRBJ2-2; TRBD2 agrees at 10 bases. This CDR3 region has 17 residues. CDR1 MNHNS and CDR2 SASEGT come from the germline V gene. CDR3 nucleotide sequence: TGTGCCAGCACGTATCTAGCGGGGGCCTCGAACACCGAGGAGCTGTTTTTT. This translates into CASTYLAGASNTEELFF.

This clone was observed at least ten times. The chain recombines TRBV5-1 with TRBJ1-1; D is unclear. Trimming took 4 bases from V and 4 from J, leaving 14 bases between them. Germline V lookup: CDR1 SGHRS, CDR2 YFSETQ. The CDR3 loop spans 14 amino acids. CDR3 sequence (DNA): TGCGCCAGCAGCGGGAGAGGAACCGGCACTGAAGCTTTCTTT. Translated, it gives CASSGRGTGTEAFF.

This clone was found many times. This chain joins TRBV12-3 or TRBV12-4 and TRBJ2-3; 12 positions agree with TRBD2. The CDR3 spans 15 residues. The V segment lost 6 bases and the J segment 3 bases; nucleotides outside the gene matches: 4. The DNA of the CDR3 is TGTGCCAGCAGGCTACTAGCGGGGGGTACAGATACGCAGTATTTT. It yields the protein CASRLLAGGTDTQYF.

This chain connects TRBV30 to TRBJ2-7; 9 nucleotides align to TRBD2. This CDR3 comprises 15 residues. Trimming at V came to 1 base and at J to 4 bases, leaving 8 bases not matched to a gene. Germline V gene data show CDR1 as GTSNPN and CDR2 as SVGIG (reference sequence). This chain's CDR3 is CAWSASIAGDYEQYF. For the CDR3, the DNA is TGTGCCTGGAGTGCTTCTATAGCGGGAGATTACGAGCAGTACTTC.

The V gene is TRBV7-8, the J gene TRBJ2-6; D is ambiguous. The CDR3 sequence is 16 residues long. V was trimmed by 6 bases and J by 2 bases, leaving 14 bases between them. Germline CDR1 SGHVS, CDR2 FQNEAQ. CDR3 nucleotide sequence: TGTGCCAGCAGTCCCTGGAGTATGACTGGGGCCAACGTCCTGACTTTC. Protein product: CASSPWSMTGANVLTF.